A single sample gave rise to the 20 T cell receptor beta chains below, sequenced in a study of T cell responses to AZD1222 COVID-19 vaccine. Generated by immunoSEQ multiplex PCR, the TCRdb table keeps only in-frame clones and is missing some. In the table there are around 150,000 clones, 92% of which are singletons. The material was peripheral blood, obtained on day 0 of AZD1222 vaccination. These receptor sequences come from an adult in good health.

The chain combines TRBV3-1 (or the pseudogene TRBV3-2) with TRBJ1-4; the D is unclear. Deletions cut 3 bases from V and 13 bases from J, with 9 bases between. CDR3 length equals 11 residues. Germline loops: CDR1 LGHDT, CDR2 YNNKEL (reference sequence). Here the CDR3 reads CASSQLRRLFF. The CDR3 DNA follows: TGTGCCAGCAGCCAGCTCCGGAGACTGTTTTTT.

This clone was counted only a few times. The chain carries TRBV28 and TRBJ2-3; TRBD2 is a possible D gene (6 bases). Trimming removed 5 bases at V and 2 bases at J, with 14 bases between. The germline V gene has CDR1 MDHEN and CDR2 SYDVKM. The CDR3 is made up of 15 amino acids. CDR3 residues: CASSRQGGNTDTQYF. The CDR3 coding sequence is TGTGCCAGCAGTCGGCAGGGCGGGAACACAGATACGCAGTATTTT.

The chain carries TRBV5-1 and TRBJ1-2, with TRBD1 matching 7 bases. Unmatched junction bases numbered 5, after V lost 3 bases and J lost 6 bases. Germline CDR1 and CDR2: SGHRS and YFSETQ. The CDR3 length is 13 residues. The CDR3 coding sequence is TGCGCCAGCAGCTCAAGGGGGCCTGATGGCTACACCTTC. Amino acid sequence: CASSSRGPDGYTF.

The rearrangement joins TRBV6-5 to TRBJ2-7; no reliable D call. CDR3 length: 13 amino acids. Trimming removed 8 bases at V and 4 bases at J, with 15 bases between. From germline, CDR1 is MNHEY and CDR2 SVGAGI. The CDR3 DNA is TGTGCCAGCGAATCGAAGGCTAGGTACGAGCAGTACTTC. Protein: CASESKARYEQYF.

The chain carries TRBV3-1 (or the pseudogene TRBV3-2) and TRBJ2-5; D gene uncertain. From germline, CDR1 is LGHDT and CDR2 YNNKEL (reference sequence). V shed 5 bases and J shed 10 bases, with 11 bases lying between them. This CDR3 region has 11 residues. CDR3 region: CASSSWAYQYF. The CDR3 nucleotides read TGTGCCAGCAGCTCTTGGGCGTACCAGTACTTC.

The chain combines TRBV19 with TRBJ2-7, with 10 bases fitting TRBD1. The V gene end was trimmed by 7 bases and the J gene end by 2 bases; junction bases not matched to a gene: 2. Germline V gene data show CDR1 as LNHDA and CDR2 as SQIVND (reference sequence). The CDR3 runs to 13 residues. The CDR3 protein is CASTGQGAYEQYF. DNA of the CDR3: TGTGCCAGTACCGGACAGGGGGCCTACGAGCAGTACTTC.

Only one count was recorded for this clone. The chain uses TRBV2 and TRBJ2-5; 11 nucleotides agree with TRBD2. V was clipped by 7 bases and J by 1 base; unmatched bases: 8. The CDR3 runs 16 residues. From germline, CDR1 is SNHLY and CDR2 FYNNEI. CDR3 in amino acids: CASIPPSGRPQETQYF. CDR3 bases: TGTGCCAGCATCCCCCCTAGCGGGAGGCCCCAAGAGACCCAGTACTTC. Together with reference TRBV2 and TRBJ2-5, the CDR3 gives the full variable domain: EPEVTQTPSHQVTQMGQEVILRCVPISNHLYFYWYRQILGQKVEFLVSFYNNEISEKSEIFDDQFSVERPDGSNFTLKIRSTKLEDSAMYFCASIPPSGRPQETQYFGPGTRLLVL.

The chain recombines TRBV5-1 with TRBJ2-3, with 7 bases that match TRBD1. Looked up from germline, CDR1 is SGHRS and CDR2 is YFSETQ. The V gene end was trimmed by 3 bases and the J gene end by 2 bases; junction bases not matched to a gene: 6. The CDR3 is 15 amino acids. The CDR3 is CASSWGQRDTDTQYF. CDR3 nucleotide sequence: TGCGCCAGCAGCTGGGGACAGAGAGACACAGATACGCAGTATTTT.

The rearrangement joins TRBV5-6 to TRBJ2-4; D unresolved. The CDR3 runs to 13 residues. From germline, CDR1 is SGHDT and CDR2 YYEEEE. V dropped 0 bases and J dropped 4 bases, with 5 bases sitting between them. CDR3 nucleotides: TGTGCCAGCAGCTTGGACGGGAAAAACATTCAGTACTTC. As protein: CASSLDGKNIQYF.

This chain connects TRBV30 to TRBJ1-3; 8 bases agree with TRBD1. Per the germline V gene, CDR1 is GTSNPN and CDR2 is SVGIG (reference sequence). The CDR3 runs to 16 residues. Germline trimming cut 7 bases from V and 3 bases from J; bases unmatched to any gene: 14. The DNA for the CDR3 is TGTGCCTCTGGACAGGGTCTTGGTAAGGATGGAAACACCATATATTTT. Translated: CASGQGLGKDGNTIYF.

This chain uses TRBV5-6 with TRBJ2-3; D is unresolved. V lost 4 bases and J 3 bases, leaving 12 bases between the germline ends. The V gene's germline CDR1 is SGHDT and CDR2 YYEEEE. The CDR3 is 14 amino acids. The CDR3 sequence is CASSHGRGTDTQYF. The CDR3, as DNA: TGTGCCAGCAGCCACGGACGTGGGACAGATACGCAGTATTTT.

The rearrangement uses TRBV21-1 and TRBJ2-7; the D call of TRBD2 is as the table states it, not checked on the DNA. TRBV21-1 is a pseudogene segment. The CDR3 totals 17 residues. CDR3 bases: TGTGCCAGCAGCAATGACCACTCCGGGTGGAGGGACTACGAGCAGTACTTC. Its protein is CASSNDHSGWRDYEQYF.

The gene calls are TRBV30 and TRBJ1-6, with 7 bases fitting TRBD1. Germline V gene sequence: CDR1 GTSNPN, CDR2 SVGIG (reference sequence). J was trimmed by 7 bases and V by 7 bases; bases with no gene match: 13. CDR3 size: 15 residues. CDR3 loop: CASWGKGAKNSPLHF. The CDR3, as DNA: TGTGCCTCCTGGGGGAAGGGGGCAAAAAATTCACCCCTCCACTTT.

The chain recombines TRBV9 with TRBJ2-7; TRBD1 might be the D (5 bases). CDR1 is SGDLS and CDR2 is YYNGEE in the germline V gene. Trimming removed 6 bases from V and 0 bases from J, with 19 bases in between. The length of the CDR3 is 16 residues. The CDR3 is CASTLGAETYSYEQYF. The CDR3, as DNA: TGTGCCAGCACTCTAGGGGCAGAAACCTACTCCTACGAGCAGTACTTC.

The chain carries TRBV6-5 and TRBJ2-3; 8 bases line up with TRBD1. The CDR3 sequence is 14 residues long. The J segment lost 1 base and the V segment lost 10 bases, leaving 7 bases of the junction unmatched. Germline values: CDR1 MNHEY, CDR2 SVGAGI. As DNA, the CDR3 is TGTGCCATCCCAGGGGGCGGGGGCACAGATACGCAGTATTTT. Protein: CAIPGGGGTDTQYF.

The CDR3 sequence is CASSERGGGTEAFF. The CDR3 DNA sequence: TGTGCCAGCAGTGAACGGGGTGGTGGCACTGAAGCTTTCTTT. The chain employs TRBV2 and TRBJ1-1; D gene ambiguous. This CDR3 has 14 residues. Looked up from germline, CDR1 is SNHLY and CDR2 is FYNNEI. Trimming left V 2 bases short and J 4 bases short, with 11 bases between.

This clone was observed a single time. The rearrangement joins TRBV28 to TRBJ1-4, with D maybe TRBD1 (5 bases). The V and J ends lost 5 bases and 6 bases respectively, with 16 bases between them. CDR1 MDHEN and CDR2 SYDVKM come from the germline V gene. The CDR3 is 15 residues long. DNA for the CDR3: TGTGCCAGCAGTAACCCGGGGGGATGGGATGAAAAACTGTTTTTT. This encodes CASSNPGGWDEKLFF.

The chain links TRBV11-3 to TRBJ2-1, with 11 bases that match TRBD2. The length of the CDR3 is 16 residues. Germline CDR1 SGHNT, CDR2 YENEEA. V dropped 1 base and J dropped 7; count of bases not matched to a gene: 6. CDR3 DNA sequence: TGTGCCAGCAGCTTAGCGGGTAGCGGGAGGGAAAATGAGCAGTTCTTC. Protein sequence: CASSLAGSGRENEQFF. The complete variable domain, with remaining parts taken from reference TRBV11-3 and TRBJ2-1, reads EAGVVQSPRYKIIEKKQPVAFWCNPISGHNTLYWYLQNLGQGPELLIRYENEEAVDDSQLPKDRFSAERLKGVDSTLKIQPAELGDSAVYLCASSLAGSGRENEQFFGPGTRLTVL.

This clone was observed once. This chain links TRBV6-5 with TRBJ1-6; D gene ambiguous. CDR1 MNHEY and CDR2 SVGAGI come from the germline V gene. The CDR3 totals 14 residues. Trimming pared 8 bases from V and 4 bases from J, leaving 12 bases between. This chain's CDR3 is CASEQFSYNSPLHF. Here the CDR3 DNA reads TGTGCCAGCGAGCAGTTCAGTTATAATTCACCCCTCCACTTT.

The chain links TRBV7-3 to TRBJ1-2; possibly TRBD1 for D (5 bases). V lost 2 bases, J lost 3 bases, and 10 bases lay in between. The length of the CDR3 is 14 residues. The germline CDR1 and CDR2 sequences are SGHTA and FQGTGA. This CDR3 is CASSLLVRDYGYTF. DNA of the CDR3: TGTGCCAGCAGCTTACTTGTCAGGGACTATGGCTACACCTTC.